The 9 T cell receptor beta chains given below trace back to one sample, sequenced in a study of shared clonotypes between healthy human individuals. Clones were sequenced by immunoSEQ multiplex PCR, and TCRdb holds only the in-frame ones, with some missing. The sample consists of over 950,000 clones, roughly 77% of them appearing once. Material: memory CD4+ T cells from PBMCs. The subset was: CD45RA-negative fraction. These receptors came from a man younger than 30 in good health. Some clones in this sample may be carry-over from other donors' samples.

Turning to this clone: A single base is all that separates this from a far larger clone, so a read error is likely. The genes are TRBV30 and TRBJ2-1; tentatively, D is TRBD1 or TRBD2 (5 bases each). Germline loops: CDR1 GTSNPN, CDR2 SVGIG (reference sequence). CDR3 length: 11 amino acids. V lost 8 bases to trimming and J lost 8 bases, with 13 bases between them. The CDR3 here is CAGTLWDEQFF. The DNA of the CDR3 is TGTGCCGGGACCCTTTGGGATGAGCAGTTCTTC.

The chain has TRBV6-5 and TRBJ2-7; D possibly corresponds to TRBD1 (5 bases). Per the germline V gene, CDR1 is MNHEY and CDR2 is SVGAGI. The V end was cut by 2 bases, the J end by 0 bases, with 11 bases between. The CDR3 consists of 15 residues. The chain's CDR3 is CASSYLDKSSYEQYF. The CDR3 nucleotides read TGTGCCAGCAGTTACCTGGACAAGAGCTCCTACGAGCAGTACTTC.

The chain recombines TRBV5-1 with TRBJ2-7; D call uncertain. CDR1 is SGHRS, CDR2 YFSETQ, per germline. V was pared by 0 bases and J by 6 bases, with 7 bases between. The CDR3 is 12 residues long. The CDR3 region has the DNA TGCGCCAGCAGCTTGGCGGGTCTCGAGCAGTACTTC. It codes for CASSLAGLEQYF.

The J gene is TRBJ1-4, the V gene TRBV28, with a possible D match to TRBD1 (5 bases). V lost 7 bases and J lost 10, with 16 bases in between. This CDR3 spans 13 amino acids. CDR1 is MDHEN and CDR2 is SYDVKM in the germline V gene. The CDR3 DNA sequence: TGTGCCAGCATAGGGAGGACAAAGGGAAAACTGTTTTTT. It encodes CASIGRTKGKLFF.

The V gene is TRBV5-4, the J gene TRBJ1-6, with D hard to call. Trimming left V 2 bases short and J 4 bases short, with 25 bases between. CDR1 and CDR2 (germline): SGHNT, YYREEE (reference sequence). The CDR3 extends over 20 amino acids. CDR3 sequence reads: CASSFSLFGLSRGYNSPLHF. The CDR3 nucleotides read TGTGCCAGCAGCTTCTCTCTCTTCGGCCTCAGTCGGGGATATAATTCACCCCTCCACTTT.

The rearrangement uses TRBV4-2 and TRBJ1-3; D uncertain. This CDR3 has 15 amino acids. The V end was cut by 1 base, the J end by 3 bases, with 10 bases between. The V gene's germline CDR1 is LGHNA and CDR2 YNFKEQ. In DNA, the CDR3 is TGTGCCAGCAGCCAAGGTCAACACATTGGAAACACCATATATTTT. This sequence encodes CASSQGQHIGNTIYF.

The chain uses TRBV6-5 and TRBJ2-7, with TRBD2 identical over 9 bases. The CDR3 is 16 amino acids. The V gene end was trimmed by 3 bases and the J gene end by 3 bases; junction bases not matched to a gene: 9. Germline CDR1 reads MNHEY; CDR2 reads SVGAGI. The CDR3 region has the DNA TGTGCCAGCAGTTATGGTCTGGGGACTAGCATCTACGAGCAGTACTTC. Its protein product is CASSYGLGTSIYEQYF.

V gene TRBV10-3 combines with J gene TRBJ1-2; no reliable D call. Germline lookup yields CDR1 ENHRY and CDR2 SYGVKD. The V end was cut by 7 bases, the J end by 6 bases, with 15 bases between. The CDR3 extends over 13 amino acids. This CDR3 is CAITKTSLDGYTF. The CDR3 region has the DNA TGTGCCATCACCAAGACATCCCTTGATGGCTACACCTTC.

This clone was found a few times. The gene calls are TRBV4-1 and TRBJ2-5; maybe TRBD2 (5 bases). The V and J ends lost 1 base and 2 bases respectively, with 8 bases between them. This CDR3 has 14 residues. Germline V CDR1 and CDR2: MGHRA, YSYEKL. CDR3 sequence: CASSQGTLQETQYF. The CDR3 DNA follows: TGCGCCAGCAGCCAAGGGACTTTACAAGAGACCCAGTACTTC.